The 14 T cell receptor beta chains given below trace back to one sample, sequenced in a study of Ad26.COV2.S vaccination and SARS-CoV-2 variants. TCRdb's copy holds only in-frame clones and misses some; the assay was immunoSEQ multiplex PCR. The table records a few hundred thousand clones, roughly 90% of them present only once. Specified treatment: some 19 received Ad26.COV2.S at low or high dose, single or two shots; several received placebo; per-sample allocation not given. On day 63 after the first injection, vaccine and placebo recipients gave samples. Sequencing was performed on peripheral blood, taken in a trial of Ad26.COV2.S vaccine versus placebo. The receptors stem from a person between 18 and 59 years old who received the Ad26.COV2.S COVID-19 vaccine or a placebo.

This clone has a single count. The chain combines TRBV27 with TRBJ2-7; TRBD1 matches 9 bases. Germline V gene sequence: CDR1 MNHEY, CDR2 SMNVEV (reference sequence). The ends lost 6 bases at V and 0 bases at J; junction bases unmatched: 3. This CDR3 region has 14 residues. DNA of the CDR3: TGTGCCAGCAGCGGACAGGGGAGCTCCTACGAGCAGTACTTC. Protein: CASSGQGSSYEQYF.

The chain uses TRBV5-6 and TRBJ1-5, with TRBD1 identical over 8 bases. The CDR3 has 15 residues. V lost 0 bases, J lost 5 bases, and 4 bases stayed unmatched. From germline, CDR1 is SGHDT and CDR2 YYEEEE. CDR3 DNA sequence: TGTGCCAGCAGCTTGGCCGGACAGGGAGATCAGCCCCAGCATTTT. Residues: CASSLAGQGDQPQHF.

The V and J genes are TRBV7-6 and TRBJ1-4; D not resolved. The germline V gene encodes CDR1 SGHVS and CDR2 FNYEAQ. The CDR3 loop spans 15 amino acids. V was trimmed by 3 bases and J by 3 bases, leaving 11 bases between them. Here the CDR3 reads CASSLASASNEKLFF. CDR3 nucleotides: TGTGCCAGCAGCTTGGCCTCCGCTTCTAATGAAAAACTGTTTTTT.

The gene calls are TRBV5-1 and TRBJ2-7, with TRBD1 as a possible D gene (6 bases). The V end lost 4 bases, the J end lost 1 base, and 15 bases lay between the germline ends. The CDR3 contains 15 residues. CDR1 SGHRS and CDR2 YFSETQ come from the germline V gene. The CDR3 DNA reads TGCGCCAGCAGCCACGGACAGCCTTTTTCCTACGAGCAGTACTTC. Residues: CASSHGQPFSYEQYF. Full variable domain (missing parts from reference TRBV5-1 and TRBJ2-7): KAGVTQTPRYLIKTRGQQVTLSCSPISGHRSVSWYQQTPGQGLQFLFEYFSETQRNKGNFPGRFSGRQFSNSRSEMNVSTLELGDSALYLCASSHGQPFSYEQYFGPGTRLTVT.

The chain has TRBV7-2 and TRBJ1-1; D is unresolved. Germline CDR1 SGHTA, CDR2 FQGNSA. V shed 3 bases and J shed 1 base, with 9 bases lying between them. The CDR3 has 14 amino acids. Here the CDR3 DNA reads TGTGCCAGCAGCTTTTTGTTTCGGAACACTGAAGCTTTCTTT. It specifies CASSFLFRNTEAFF.

The CDR3 DNA reads as TGTGCCAGCAGTGAACCGGGGGGGGATTCACCCCTCCACTTT. This gives the protein CASSEPGGDSPLHF. V and J are TRBV25-1 and TRBJ1-6; the D gene is possibly TRBD1 (5 bases). This CDR3 has 14 residues. V gave up 2 bases and J gave up 8 bases, with 10 bases separating them. Germline V gives CDR1 MGHDK, CDR2 SYGVNS.

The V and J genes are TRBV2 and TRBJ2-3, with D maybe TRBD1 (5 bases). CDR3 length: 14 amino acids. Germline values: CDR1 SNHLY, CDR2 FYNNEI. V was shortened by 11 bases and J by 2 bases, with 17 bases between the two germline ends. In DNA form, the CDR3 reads TGTGCCTCCCGACAGACCCTCAACACAGATACGCAGTATTTT. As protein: CASRQTLNTDTQYF.

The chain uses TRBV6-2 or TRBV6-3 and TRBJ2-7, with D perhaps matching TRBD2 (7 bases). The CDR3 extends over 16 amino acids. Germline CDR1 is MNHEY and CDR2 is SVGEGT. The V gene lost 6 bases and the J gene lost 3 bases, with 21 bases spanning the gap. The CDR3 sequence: CASSKTAGEGFYEQYF. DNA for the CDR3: TGTGCCAGCAGCAAGACTGCAGGGGAGGGATTCTACGAGCAGTACTTC.

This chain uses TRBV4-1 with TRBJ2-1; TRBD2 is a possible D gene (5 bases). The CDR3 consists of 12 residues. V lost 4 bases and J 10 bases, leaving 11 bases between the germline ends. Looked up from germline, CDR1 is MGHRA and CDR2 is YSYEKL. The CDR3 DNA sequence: TGCGCCAGCAGCCGGACGCCGGGGGAGCAGTTCTTC. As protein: CASSRTPGEQFF.

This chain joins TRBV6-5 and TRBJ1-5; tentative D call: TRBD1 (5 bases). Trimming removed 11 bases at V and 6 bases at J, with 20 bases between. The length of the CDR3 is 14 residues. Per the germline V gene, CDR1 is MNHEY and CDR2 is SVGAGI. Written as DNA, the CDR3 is TGTGCCGGAACAAGATCACCTACAGGTCAGCCCCAGCATTTT. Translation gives CAGTRSPTGQPQHF.

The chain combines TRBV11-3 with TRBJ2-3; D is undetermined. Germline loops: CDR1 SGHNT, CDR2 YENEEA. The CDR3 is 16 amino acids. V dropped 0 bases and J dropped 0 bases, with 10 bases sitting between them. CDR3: CASSLDSKVSTDTQYF. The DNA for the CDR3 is TGTGCCAGCAGCTTAGATTCCAAGGTGAGCACAGATACGCAGTATTTT.

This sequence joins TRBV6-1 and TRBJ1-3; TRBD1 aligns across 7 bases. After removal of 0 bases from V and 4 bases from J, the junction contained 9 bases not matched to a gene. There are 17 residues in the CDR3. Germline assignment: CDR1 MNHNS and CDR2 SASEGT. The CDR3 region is CASSEATGTVGGNTIYF. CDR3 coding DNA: TGTGCCAGCAGTGAAGCCACCGGGACAGTAGGCGGAAACACCATATATTTT.

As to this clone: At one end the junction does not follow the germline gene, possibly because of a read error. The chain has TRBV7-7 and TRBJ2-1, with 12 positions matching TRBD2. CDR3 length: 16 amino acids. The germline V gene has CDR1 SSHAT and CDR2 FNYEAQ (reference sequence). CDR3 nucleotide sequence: TGTGCTAGCAGCTTACTCGGGACTAGCGGGTCGGGTGAGCAGTTCTTC. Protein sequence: CASSLLGTSGSGEQFF.

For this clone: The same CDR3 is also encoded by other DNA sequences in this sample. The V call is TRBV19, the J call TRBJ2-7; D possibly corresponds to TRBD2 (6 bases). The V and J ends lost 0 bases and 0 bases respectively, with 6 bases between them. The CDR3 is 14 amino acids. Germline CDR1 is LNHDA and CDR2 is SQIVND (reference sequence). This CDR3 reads CASSIDGSSYEQYF. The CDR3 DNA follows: TGTGCCAGTAGTATAGACGGGAGCTCCTACGAGCAGTACTTC. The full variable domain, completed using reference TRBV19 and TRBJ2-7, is DGGITQSPKYLFRKEGQNVTLSCEQNLNHDAMYWYRQDPGQGLRLIYYSQIVNDFQKGDIAEGYSVSREKKESFPLTVTSAQKNPTAFYLCASSIDGSSYEQYFGPGTRLTVT.